Reported below is one T cell receptor (beta chain). Its antigen is still unknown. Germline V gives CDR1 MGHDK, CDR2 SYGVNS. V was cut by 5 bases and J by 3 bases, with 4 bases left in between. The CDR3 extends over 11 amino acids. This specimen comes from a study of T cell responses to AZD1222 COVID-19 vaccine. General study points: The donors showed a predominance of white British ancestry and of females, with possible underestimation of clonal diversity.

Profiling relied on immunoSEQ multiplex PCR, and the TCRdb table lists in-frame clones only, not all of them. This sample has some 130,000 clones, with 90% to 95% found just once. This material consisted of peripheral blood, taken 28 days after the second AZD1222 dose. V usage is TRBV25-1 and J usage is TRBJ2-5; no reliable D call. The receptor comes from an adult who received the AZD1222 COVID-19 vaccine. CDR3 loop: CASSLKETQYF. The CDR3 nucleotides are TGTGCCAGCAGTTTAAAAGAGACCCAGTACTTC.